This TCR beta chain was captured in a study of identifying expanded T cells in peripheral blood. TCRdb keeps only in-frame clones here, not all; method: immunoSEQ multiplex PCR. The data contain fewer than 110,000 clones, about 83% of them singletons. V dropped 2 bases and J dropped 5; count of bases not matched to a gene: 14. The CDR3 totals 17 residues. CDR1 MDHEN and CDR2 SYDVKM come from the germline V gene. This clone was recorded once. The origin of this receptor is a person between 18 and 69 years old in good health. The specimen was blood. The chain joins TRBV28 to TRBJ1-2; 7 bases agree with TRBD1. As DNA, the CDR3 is TGTGCCAGCAGTTTACCCCCACCGCGTGGGACAGAGTATGGCTACACCTTC. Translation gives CASSLPPPRGTEYGYTF.